This TCR beta chain was retrieved from a study of blood T cell repertoires in COVID-19. Study-wide context: Some COVID-19 samples were acute and others convalescent; all came from the United States, Italy and Spain.

The germline V gene has CDR1 KGHDR and CDR2 SFDVKD. The CDR3 totals 15 residues. V lost 0 bases to trimming and J lost 5 bases, with 12 bases between them. This table comes from immunoSEQ multiplex PCR, and its TCRdb copy is limited to in-frame clones, with some not included. The repertoire holds roughly 30,000 clones, with 85% as singletons. The sample taken for sequencing was peripheral blood. The rearrangement links TRBV24-1 to TRBJ1-2; possible D gene TRBD1, 5 bases. The source of this sequence is a human donor with acute or convalescent COVID-19. The donor label of this sample is uncertain. The CDR3 DNA reads TGTGCCACCAGTGATTTGCCCGGGGGGGGGTATGGCTACACCTTC. It is translated as CATSDLPGGGYGYTF.